Listed below are T cell receptor beta chains from one sample, sequenced in a study of radiotherapy plus CTLA-4 blockade in lung cancer. Only in-frame clones appear in the TCRdb table, and some are missing; sequencing was by immunoSEQ multiplex PCR. Of 49,000 or so clones listed, 70% to 80% were seen once; the top ten hold 8.3%. This sample comprised peripheral blood, obtained from a patient treated with radiotherapy plus ipilimumab. The receptor set was obtained from a human donor with non-small cell lung cancer who had stable disease on radiotherapy plus ipilimumab. CDR3s include the opening cysteine and the closing phenylalanine or tryptophan. Each record gives: clone size, J gene, D gene, V gene, CDR3 DNA, CDR3 protein. The D gene is left open where the match is weak. Size is stated for part of the rows, as once, few or many counts, or as a class when the clone is expanded.

size: once; J: TRBJ1-4; D: NA; V: TRBV5-5; DNA: TGTGCCAGCAGCTTGGAGGGGACTCGGGACGAAAAACTGTTTTTT; CDR3: CASSLEGTRDEKLFF
size: NA; J: TRBJ2-1; D: TRBD2; V: TRBV4-2; DNA: TGTGCCAGCAGCCAGCTTAGCGGGGGGGCGCACAATGAGCAGTTCTTC; CDR3: CASSQLSGGAHNEQFF
size: NA; J: TRBJ1-2; D: NA; V: TRBV13; DNA: TGTGCCAGCAGCCCCAGGACGGGAAACTATGGCTACACCTTC; CDR3: CASSPRTGNYGYTF
size: NA; J: TRBJ1-1; D: NA; V: TRBV6-5; DNA: TGTGCCAGCTCCCCCGGCCGGACAGTTCGGACTGAAGCTTTCTTT; CDR3: CASSPGRTVRTEAFF
size: NA; J: TRBJ2-2; D: NA; V: TRBV9; DNA: TGTGCCAGCAGCCCATTGGGGGCCGCGAACACCGGGGAGCTGTTTTTT; CDR3: CASSPLGAANTGELFF
size: NA; J: TRBJ2-4; D: NA; V: TRBV5-1; DNA: TGCGCCAGCAGCTTGCTACCACAGGGAACCAAAAACATTCAGTACTTC; CDR3: CASSLLPQGTKNIQYF
size: NA; J: TRBJ1-1; D: NA; V: TRBV7-9; DNA: TGTGCCAGCAGCCCCCTATTCAAGAACACTGAAGCTTTCTTT; CDR3: CASSPLFKNTEAFF
size: NA; J: TRBJ2-3; D: NA; V: TRBV6-1; DNA: TGTGCCAGCAGCCCTGTCGGGGGGCTCACAGATACGCAGTATTTT; CDR3: CASSPVGGLTDTQYF
size: few; J: TRBJ1-5; D: TRBD1; V: TRBV2; DNA: TGTGCCAGCAGCGACAGGGGGGGTAGATCCCAGCATTTT; CDR3: CASSDRGGRSQHF
size: NA; J: TRBJ2-3; D: NA; V: TRBV10-3; DNA: TGTGCCGCCGCATTCGCAACAGATACGCAGTATTTT; CDR3: CAAAFATDTQYF
size: NA; J: TRBJ1-1; D: NA; V: TRBV6-6; DNA: TGTGCCAGCAGTTACCTACCCCTGGGCCCCGCTGAAGCTTTCTTT; CDR3: CASSYLPLGPAEAFF
size: NA; J: TRBJ1-5; D: NA; V: TRBV6-5; DNA: TGTGCCAGCAGTTACTCTCGGAATAGCAATCAGCCCCAGCATTTT; CDR3: CASSYSRNSNQPQHF
size: NA; J: TRBJ2-5; D: NA; V: TRBV5-4; DNA: TGTGCCAGCAGCTTGGAGGGGGGGCCGAAGACCCAGTACTTC; CDR3: CASSLEGGPKTQYF
size: once; J: TRBJ1-4; D: NA; V: TRBV7-2; DNA: TGTGCCAGCAGCCCGGGACCAGAGAGACTGTTTTTT; CDR3: CASSPGPERLFF
size: NA; J: TRBJ1-3; D: NA; V: TRBV7-2; DNA: TGTGCCAGCAGCTTAGTCGGAGGTGGTTCTGGAAACACCATATATTTT; CDR3: CASSLVGGGSGNTIYF
size: NA; J: TRBJ2-7; D: NA; V: TRBV4-3; DNA: TGCGCCAGCAGCCAAGATCTAGAACGCGAGCAGTACTTC; CDR3: CASSQDLEREQYF
size: once; J: TRBJ2-3; D: NA; V: TRBV28; DNA: TGTGCCAGCGCAGCGAGCACAGATACGCAGTATTTT; CDR3: CASAASTDTQYF
size: NA; J: TRBJ1-2; D: NA; V: TRBV27; DNA: TGTGCCAGCAGCCGCCGGGACGCCTGGGGCTACACCTTC; CDR3: CASSRRDAWGYTF
size: few; J: TRBJ1-3; D: TRBD1; V: TRBV5-6; DNA: TGTGCCAGCAGCAGAGACAGGGTCCTTGGAAACACCATATATTTT; CDR3: CASSRDRVLGNTIYF
size: many; J: TRBJ2-1; D: TRBD2; V: TRBV9; DNA: TGTGCCAGCAGCCACCGGGGGGGGAGCTCCTACAATGAGCAGTTCTTC; CDR3: CASSHRGGSSYNEQFF
size: NA; J: TRBJ2-1; D: TRBD2; V: TRBV10-3; DNA: TGTGCCATCAGATCCAGCCAAGCGGGGGATGAGCAGTTCTTC; CDR3: CAIRSSQAGDEQFF
size: NA; J: TRBJ1-2; D: TRBD1; V: TRBV11-1; DNA: TGTGCCAGCAGCCCCCGGACAGGGGATGGAAATGGCTACACCTTC; CDR3: CASSPRTGDGNGYTF
size: NA; J: TRBJ1-4; D: NA; V: TRBV27; DNA: TGTGCCAGCAGTTTATTGCCCCCCGGGGGCGGGTGGGATGAAAAACTGTTTTTT; CDR3: CASSLLPPGGGWDEKLFF
size: NA; J: TRBJ1-5; D: TRBD1; V: TRBV9; DNA: TGTGCCAGCAAATCCCGACAGGGACCCCTTAGCAATCAGCCCCAGCATTTT; CDR3: CASKSRQGPLSNQPQHF
size: NA; J: TRBJ1-4; D: NA; V: TRBV5-6; DNA: TGTGCCAGCAGCTTGACGGGGGTGAGGGAAAAACTGTTTTTT; CDR3: CASSLTGVREKLFF
size: NA; J: TRBJ2-1; D: NA; V: TRBV5-6; DNA: TGTGCCAGCAGCTTTACTCCAATCAATGAGCAGTTCTTC; CDR3: CASSFTPINEQFF
size: NA; J: TRBJ2-5; D: TRBD2; V: TRBV7-7; DNA: TGTGCCAGCAGCTTACAGCGGGGGGGCTTAGGGGCGCAAGAGACCCAGTACTTC; CDR3: CASSLQRGGLGAQETQYF
size: NA; J: TRBJ2-3; D: NA; V: TRBV5-1; DNA: TGCGCCAGCAGCCCTGAGACAGGTCGAAGCGGGGATACGCAGTATTTT; CDR3: CASSPETGRSGDTQYF
size: NA; J: TRBJ2-5; D: TRBD1; V: TRBV18; DNA: TGTGCCAGCTCACCACGACAGGGCCAAGAGACCCAGTACTTC; CDR3: CASSPRQGQETQYF
size: NA; J: TRBJ2-7; D: NA; V: TRBV7-2; DNA: TGTGCCAGCAGCTTGGCAGGGTCCCACGAGCAGTACTTC; CDR3: CASSLAGSHEQYF
size: NA; J: TRBJ1-1; D: NA; V: TRBV4-3; DNA: TGCGCCAGCAGCCCTAAATGGGGGCTCGGAACTGAAGCTTTCTTT; CDR3: CASSPKWGLGTEAFF
size: NA; J: TRBJ1-2; D: TRBD1; V: TRBV13; DNA: TGTGCCAGCAGCTCAGTCCTGGCCGGGAGACAGGGAGGCTATGGCTACACCTTC; CDR3: CASSSVLAGRQGGYGYTF
size: few; J: TRBJ1-2; D: NA; V: TRBV5-1; DNA: TGCGCCAGCAGATATACCGGGACCCCCGCTAACTATGGCTACACCTTC; CDR3: CASRYTGTPANYGYTF
size: NA; J: TRBJ2-7; D: TRBD1; V: TRBV6-1; DNA: TGTGCCAGCAGTGAAGGCGGACAGGGCATAGCAATCTCCTACGAGCAGTACTTC; CDR3: CASSEGGQGIAISYEQYF
size: NA; J: TRBJ1-1; D: NA; V: TRBV18; DNA: TGTGCCAGCTCACCGGGGGACGGGGGCGAAGCTTTCTTT; CDR3: CASSPGDGGEAFF
size: NA; J: TRBJ1-4; D: NA; V: TRBV6-6; DNA: TGTGCCAGCAGTTACTTCCGACAGGTCCCTAATGAAAAACTGTTTTTT; CDR3: CASSYFRQVPNEKLFF
size: NA; J: TRBJ2-2; D: NA; V: TRBV6-6; DNA: TGTGCCACCCGACCGGTCGTTCCGAACACCGGGGAGCTGTTTTTT; CDR3: CATRPVVPNTGELFF
size: NA; J: TRBJ1-1; D: TRBD1; V: TRBV11-2; DNA: TGTGCCAGCAGCGCACAACCGGGACAGGGATTCGGCACTGAAGCTTTCTTT; CDR3: CASSAQPGQGFGTEAFF
size: NA; J: TRBJ1-1; D: TRBD1; V: TRBV10-3; DNA: TGTGCCATCACCGGGACAGCGCGGACGAACACTGAAGCTTTCTTT; CDR3: CAITGTARTNTEAFF
size: NA; J: TRBJ1-1; D: NA; V: TRBV5-5; DNA: TGTGCCAGCAGCTTGCTCTTGCCGGAGGGGCGGGTGAACACTGAAGCTTTCTTT; CDR3: CASSLLLPEGRVNTEAFF
size: NA; J: TRBJ2-5; D: TRBD2; V: TRBV28; DNA: TGTGCCAGCAGTTCCCCCCTAGCGGGGGGAGAGACCCAGTACTTC; CDR3: CASSSPLAGGETQYF
size: NA; J: TRBJ2-3; D: TRBD2; V: TRBV19; DNA: TGTGCCAGTAGTATCCTAGCGGGGGCAATCACAGATACGCAGTATTTT; CDR3: CASSILAGAITDTQYF
size: NA; J: TRBJ2-2; D: NA; V: TRBV5-6; DNA: TGTGCCAGCAAGACCCTACAGAGCACCGGGGAGCTGTTTTTT; CDR3: CASKTLQSTGELFF
size: NA; J: TRBJ2-4; D: NA; V: TRBV7-2; DNA: TGTGCCAGCAGCTCCGCCCGAGCGGACATTCAGTACTTC; CDR3: CASSSARADIQYF
size: NA; J: TRBJ1-4; D: NA; V: TRBV27; DNA: TGTGCCAGCAGTACCGGGCTCGGGGGCTCTGAAAAACTGTTTTTT; CDR3: CASSTGLGGSEKLFF
size: once; J: TRBJ1-1; D: NA; V: TRBV29-1; DNA: TGCAGCGTGGTACGTGTACAAGGGACTGAAGCTTTCTTT; CDR3: CSVVRVQGTEAFF
size: few; J: TRBJ1-6; D: TRBD1; V: TRBV5-1; DNA: TGCGCCAGCAGCACAAGGGACAGGTATTCACCCCTCCACTTT; CDR3: CASSTRDRYSPLHF
size: NA; J: TRBJ2-3; D: NA; V: TRBV7-9; DNA: TGTGCCAGCAACCCTCCCCAGGGGGATACGCAGTATTTT; CDR3: CASNPPQGDTQYF
size: NA; J: TRBJ2-3; D: TRBD1; V: TRBV6-1; DNA: TGTGCCAGCAGTGAGCGGGACAGGGGGCGCCCGGATACGCAGTATTTT; CDR3: CASSERDRGRPDTQYF
size: NA; J: TRBJ1-1; D: NA; V: TRBV12-5; DNA: TGTGCTAGTGGTTTGGGCCGGGTCCTCTTGAACACTGAAGCTTTCTTT; CDR3: CASGLGRVLLNTEAFF
size: NA; J: TRBJ2-3; D: TRBD1; V: TRBV2; DNA: TGTGCCAGCAGCCGGGGACAGGGCACAGATACGCAGTATTTT; CDR3: CASSRGQGTDTQYF
size: NA; J: TRBJ2-7; D: NA; V: TRBV6-1; DNA: TGTGCCAGCAGCTCAAGGACTGGATCCTACGAGCAGTACTTC; CDR3: CASSSRTGSYEQYF
size: NA; J: TRBJ1-2; D: NA; V: TRBV7-7; DNA: TGTGCCAGCAGCTTTCGGTCAGGGCAGGTCCTTTCTAACTATGGCTACACCTTC; CDR3: CASSFRSGQVLSNYGYTF
size: once; J: TRBJ2-5; D: NA; V: TRBV19; DNA: TGTGCCAGTAGGGTAGGGATCGTCAGGGAAGAGACCCAGTACTTC; CDR3: CASRVGIVREETQYF
size: NA; J: TRBJ2-5; D: NA; V: TRBV6-6; DNA: TGTGCCAGCTGCAGGGGGGGACAAGAGACCCAGTACTTC; CDR3: CASCRGGQETQYF
size: NA; J: TRBJ2-5; D: NA; V: TRBV15; DNA: TGTGCCACCAGCGGAGGACAGCCCCAAGAGACCCAGTACTTC; CDR3: CATSGGQPQETQYF
size: NA; J: TRBJ1-5; D: TRBD1; V: TRBV6-1; DNA: TGTGCCAGTAACCGAATGGGACAGGCGAATCAGCCCCAGCATTTT; CDR3: CASNRMGQANQPQHF
size: few; J: TRBJ1-5; D: NA; V: TRBV9; DNA: TGTGCCAGCGCCGAGGGGCCCAATCAGCCCCAGCATTTT; CDR3: CASAEGPNQPQHF
size: NA; J: TRBJ1-2; D: NA; V: TRBV27; DNA: TGTGCCAGCACCCCACAGTACGGGTGGGGGCATGGCTACACCTTC; CDR3: CASTPQYGWGHGYTF